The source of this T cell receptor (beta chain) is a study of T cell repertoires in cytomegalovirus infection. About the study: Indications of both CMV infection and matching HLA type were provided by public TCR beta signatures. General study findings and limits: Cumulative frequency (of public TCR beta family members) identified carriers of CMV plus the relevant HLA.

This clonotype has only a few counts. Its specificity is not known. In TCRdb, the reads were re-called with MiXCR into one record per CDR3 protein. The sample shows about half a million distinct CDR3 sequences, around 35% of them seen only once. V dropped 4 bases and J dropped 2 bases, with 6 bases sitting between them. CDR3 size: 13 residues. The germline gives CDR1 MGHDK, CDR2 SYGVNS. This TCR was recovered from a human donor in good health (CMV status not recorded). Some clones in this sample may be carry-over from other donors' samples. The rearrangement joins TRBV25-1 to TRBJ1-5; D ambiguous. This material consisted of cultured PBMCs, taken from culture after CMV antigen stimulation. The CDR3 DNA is TGTGCCAGCAGTGGAGTGGGCAATCAGCCCCAGCATTTT. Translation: CASSGVGNQPQHF.